These T cell receptor beta chains were read from a single sample in a study of cytomegalovirus exposure and HLA in healthy donors. The repertoire was sequenced with immunoSEQ multiplex PCR; TCRdb's copy has only in-frame clones and lacks some. This table has some 110,000 clones, around three quarters appearing once. Sequenced sample: PBMCs. These TCRs come from a woman aged 25-40 years in good health and CMV-seronegative. The CDR3 runs from the conserved cysteine through the conserved F or W. The order of the fields is V gene, J gene, D gene, clone size, CDR3 protein, CDR3 DNA. A D gene is named only where the DNA matches it firmly. Part of the rows lack a size; the others show once, few, many or a class for expanded clones.

V gene: TRBV19
J gene: TRBJ1-1
D gene: TRBD1
clone size: NA
CDR3 protein: CASKGTVNTEAFF
CDR3 DNA: TGTGCCAGTAAAGGGACAGTGAACACTGAAGCTTTCTTT

V gene: TRBV2
J gene: TRBJ1-3
D gene: NA
clone size: NA
CDR3 protein: CASRDISSGNTIYF
CDR3 DNA: TGTGCCAGCAGGGACATCTCCTCTGGAAACACCATATATTTT

V gene: TRBV5-4
J gene: TRBJ1-1
D gene: NA
clone size: NA
CDR3 protein: CASSSGVYTEAFF
CDR3 DNA: TGTGCCAGCAGCTCAGGGGTTTACACTGAAGCTTTCTTT

V gene: TRBV27
J gene: TRBJ2-1
D gene: TRBD1
clone size: NA
CDR3 protein: CASSPREHRGNEQFF
CDR3 DNA: TGTGCCAGCAGTCCCCGCGAGCACAGGGGCAATGAGCAGTTCTTC

V gene: TRBV19
J gene: TRBJ1-3
D gene: TRBD1
clone size: NA
CDR3 protein: CASQRQGAGNTIYF
CDR3 DNA: TGTGCCAGTCAGAGACAGGGGGCTGGAAACACCATATATTTT

V gene: TRBV7-9
J gene: TRBJ2-7
D gene: NA
clone size: few
CDR3 protein: CASSSSPRHEQYF
CDR3 DNA: TGTGCCAGCAGCTCGTCCCCCCGTCACGAGCAGTACTTC

V gene: TRBV5-1
J gene: TRBJ1-4
D gene: NA
clone size: NA
CDR3 protein: CASSIAGAHATNEKLFF
CDR3 DNA: TGCGCCAGCAGCATAGCGGGGGCCCATGCAACTAATGAAAAACTGTTTTTT

V gene: TRBV18
J gene: TRBJ1-4
D gene: TRBD1
clone size: once
CDR3 protein: CASSLQGKIETNEKLFF
CDR3 DNA: TGTGCCAGCTCATTACAGGGGAAGATTGAAACTAATGAAAAACTGTTTTTT

V gene: TRBV6-5
J gene: TRBJ1-2
D gene: NA
clone size: NA
CDR3 protein: CASSTRTDHYGYTF
CDR3 DNA: TGTGCCAGCAGTACCCGGACAGATCACTATGGCTACACCTTC

V gene: TRBV6-5
J gene: TRBJ1-2
D gene: NA
clone size: few
CDR3 protein: CASSYSGAGIGYGYTF
CDR3 DNA: TGTGCCAGCAGTTACTCGGGGGCAGGGATAGGGTATGGCTACACCTTC

V gene: TRBV18
J gene: TRBJ1-2
D gene: TRBD1
clone size: once
CDR3 protein: CASSPVRQGDGYTF
CDR3 DNA: TGTGCCAGCTCACCGGTACGACAGGGGGACGGCTACACCTTC

V gene: TRBV12-5
J gene: TRBJ2-2
D gene: NA
clone size: NA
CDR3 protein: CASGSGSGELFF
CDR3 DNA: TGTGCTAGTGGTTCCGGGTCCGGGGAGCTGTTTTTT

V gene: TRBV5-6
J gene: TRBJ1-2
D gene: TRBD1
clone size: NA
CDR3 protein: CASSSENRQGVDGYTF
CDR3 DNA: TGTGCCAGCAGCTCCGAAAATCGACAGGGAGTCGATGGCTACACCTTC

V gene: TRBV27
J gene: TRBJ1-1
D gene: TRBD1
clone size: NA
CDR3 protein: CASSRDRGTEAFF
CDR3 DNA: TGTGCCAGCAGTCGGGACAGGGGCACTGAAGCTTTCTTT

V gene: TRBV9
J gene: TRBJ1-6
D gene: TRBD1
clone size: once
CDR3 protein: CASSTQGDNSPLHF
CDR3 DNA: TGTGCCAGCAGCACACAGGGGGATAATTCACCCCTCCACTTT

V gene: TRBV19
J gene: TRBJ2-1
D gene: TRBD2
clone size: NA
CDR3 protein: CASSIGTSGSAQFF
CDR3 DNA: TGTGCCAGTAGTATAGGGACTAGCGGGAGTGCGCAGTTCTTC

V gene: TRBV27
J gene: TRBJ1-4
D gene: TRBD1
clone size: NA
CDR3 protein: CASGFTGGEKLFF
CDR3 DNA: TGTGCCAGCGGATTCACAGGGGGCGAAAAACTGTTTTTT

V gene: TRBV7-9
J gene: TRBJ2-3
D gene: NA
clone size: NA
CDR3 protein: CSSSRRGLGSTDTQYF
CDR3 DNA: TGTTCCAGCAGCCGTAGAGGGCTAGGAAGCACAGATACGCAGTATTTT

V gene: TRBV19
J gene: TRBJ1-1
D gene: NA
clone size: once
CDR3 protein: CATSSIVGQEAFF
CDR3 DNA: TGTGCCACCAGTAGTATCGTGGGACAAGAAGCTTTCTTT

V gene: TRBV18
J gene: TRBJ2-2
D gene: TRBD1
clone size: few
CDR3 protein: CASSPYGQGALTGELFF
CDR3 DNA: TGTGCCAGCTCACCATACGGACAGGGGGCGTTGACCGGGGAGCTGTTTTTT

V gene: TRBV15
J gene: TRBJ1-2
D gene: NA
clone size: few
CDR3 protein: CATSRVGGLGTYGYTF
CDR3 DNA: TGTGCCACCAGCAGAGTCGGGGGGCTTGGAACTTATGGCTACACCTTC

V gene: TRBV6-1
J gene: TRBJ1-1
D gene: NA
clone size: NA
CDR3 protein: CASREGAGTEAFF
CDR3 DNA: TGTGCCAGCAGGGAAGGGGCTGGCACTGAAGCTTTCTTT

V gene: TRBV6-1
J gene: TRBJ2-2
D gene: NA
clone size: NA
CDR3 protein: CASKERGPGTGELFF
CDR3 DNA: TGTGCCAGCAAAGAGCGAGGGCCGGGCACCGGGGAGCTGTTTTTT

V gene: TRBV30
J gene: TRBJ2-2
D gene: NA
clone size: once
CDR3 protein: CAWSLGQTNTGELFF
CDR3 DNA: TGTGCCTGGAGTCTCGGACAGACGAACACCGGGGAGCTGTTTTTT

V gene: TRBV14
J gene: TRBJ1-1
D gene: NA
clone size: few
CDR3 protein: CASSQDLGAGKAFF
CDR3 DNA: TGTGCCAGCAGCCAAGATCTTGGGGCAGGGAAGGCTTTCTTT

V gene: TRBV6-5
J gene: TRBJ2-7
D gene: TRBD1
clone size: NA
CDR3 protein: CASSYQGGWYEQYF
CDR3 DNA: TGTGCCAGCAGTTATCAAGGGGGCTGGTACGAGCAGTACTTC

V gene: TRBV6-5
J gene: TRBJ2-1
D gene: TRBD2
clone size: NA
CDR3 protein: CASVSSGSGGREQFF
CDR3 DNA: TGTGCCAGCGTGTCTAGCGGGAGTGGGGGCCGTGAGCAGTTCTTC

V gene: TRBV30
J gene: TRBJ1-5
D gene: NA
clone size: NA
CDR3 protein: CAWKTGQSFGGNQPQHF
CDR3 DNA: TGTGCCTGGAAAACGGGACAATCCTTTGGGGGCAATCAGCCCCAGCATTTT

V gene: TRBV29-1
J gene: TRBJ2-5
D gene: TRBD2
clone size: NA
CDR3 protein: CSVLRGGMETQYF
CDR3 DNA: TGCAGCGTTCTTCGGGGGGGTATGGAGACCCAGTACTTC

V gene: TRBV29-1
J gene: TRBJ2-1
D gene: TRBD2
clone size: NA
CDR3 protein: CSVETNSGGSYNEQFF
CDR3 DNA: TGCAGCGTTGAAACGAATTCGGGAGGAAGTTACAATGAGCAGTTCTTC

V gene: TRBV6-1
J gene: TRBJ2-7
D gene: NA
clone size: NA
CDR3 protein: CASTRNGETYEQYF
CDR3 DNA: TGTGCCAGCACTCGAAACGGGGAAACCTACGAGCAGTACTTC

V gene: TRBV4-3
J gene: TRBJ2-7
D gene: NA
clone size: NA
CDR3 protein: CASSLQGFTYEQYF
CDR3 DNA: TGCGCCAGCAGCCTACAGGGTTTCACCTACGAGCAGTACTTC